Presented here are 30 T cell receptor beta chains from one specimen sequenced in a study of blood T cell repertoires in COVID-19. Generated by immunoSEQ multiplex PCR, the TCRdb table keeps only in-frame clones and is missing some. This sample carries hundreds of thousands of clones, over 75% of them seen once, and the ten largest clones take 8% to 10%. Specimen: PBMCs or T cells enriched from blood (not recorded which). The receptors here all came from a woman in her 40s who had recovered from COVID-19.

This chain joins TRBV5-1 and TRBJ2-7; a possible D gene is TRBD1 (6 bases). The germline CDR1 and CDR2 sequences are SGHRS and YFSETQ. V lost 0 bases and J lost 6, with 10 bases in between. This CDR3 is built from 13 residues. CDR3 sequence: CASSLALGAEQYF. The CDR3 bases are TGCGCCAGCAGCTTGGCGTTGGGGGCCGAGCAGTACTTC.

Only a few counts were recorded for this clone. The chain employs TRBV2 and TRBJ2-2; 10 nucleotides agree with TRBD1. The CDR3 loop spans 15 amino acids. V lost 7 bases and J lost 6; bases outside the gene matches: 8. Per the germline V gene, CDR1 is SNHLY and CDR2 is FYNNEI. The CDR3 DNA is TGTGCCAGCAAGGAGGAGACAGGGGGCCCCGGGGAGCTGTTTTTT. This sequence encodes CASKEETGGPGELFF.

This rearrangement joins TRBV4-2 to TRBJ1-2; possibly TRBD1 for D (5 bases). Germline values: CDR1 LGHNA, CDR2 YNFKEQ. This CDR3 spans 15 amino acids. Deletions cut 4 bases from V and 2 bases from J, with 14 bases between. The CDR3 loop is CASSPPDRLNYGYTF. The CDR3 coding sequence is TGTGCCAGCAGCCCCCCTGACAGATTAAACTATGGCTACACCTTC.

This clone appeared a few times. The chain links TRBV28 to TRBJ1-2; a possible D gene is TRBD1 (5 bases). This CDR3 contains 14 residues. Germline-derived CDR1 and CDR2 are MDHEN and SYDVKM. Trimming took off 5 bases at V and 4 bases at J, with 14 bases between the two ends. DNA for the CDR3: TGTGCCAGCAGTACTTGGACGGGGGTCTATGGCTACACCTTC. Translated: CASSTWTGVYGYTF.

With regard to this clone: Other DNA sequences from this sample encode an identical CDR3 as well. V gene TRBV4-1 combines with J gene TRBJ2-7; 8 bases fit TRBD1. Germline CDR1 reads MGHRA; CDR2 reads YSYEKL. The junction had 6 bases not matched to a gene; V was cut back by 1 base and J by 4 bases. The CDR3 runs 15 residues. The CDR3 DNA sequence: TGCGCCAGCAGCCAAGGGGCAGGGGGCCCTTACGAGCAGTACTTC. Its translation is CASSQGAGGPYEQYF.

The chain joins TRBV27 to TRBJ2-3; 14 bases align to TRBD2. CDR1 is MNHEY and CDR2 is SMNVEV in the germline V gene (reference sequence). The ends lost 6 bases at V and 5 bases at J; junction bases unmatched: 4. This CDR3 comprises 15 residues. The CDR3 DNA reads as TGTGCCAGCAGACGACTAGCGGGGGGGGGAGATACGCAGTATTTT. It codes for CASRRLAGGGDTQYF.

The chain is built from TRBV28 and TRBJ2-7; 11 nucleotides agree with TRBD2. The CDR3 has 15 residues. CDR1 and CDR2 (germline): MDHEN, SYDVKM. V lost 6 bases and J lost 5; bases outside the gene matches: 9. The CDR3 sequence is CASSILAGENNEQYF. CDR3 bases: TGTGCCAGCAGCATACTAGCGGGGGAAAATAACGAGCAGTACTTC.

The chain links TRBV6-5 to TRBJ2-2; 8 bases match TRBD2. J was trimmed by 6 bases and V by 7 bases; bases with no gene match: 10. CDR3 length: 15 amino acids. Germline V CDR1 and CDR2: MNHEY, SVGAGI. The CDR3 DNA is TGTGCCAGCACCTCAAATCGCGGGGGGCCCGGGGAGCTGTTTTTT. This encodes CASTSNRGGPGELFF.

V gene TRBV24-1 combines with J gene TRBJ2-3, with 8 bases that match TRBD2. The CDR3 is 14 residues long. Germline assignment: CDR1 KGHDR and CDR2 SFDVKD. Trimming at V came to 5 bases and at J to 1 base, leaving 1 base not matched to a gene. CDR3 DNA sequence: TGTGCCACCAGTGTTAGCGGGGGCACAGATACGCAGTATTTT. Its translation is CATSVSGGTDTQYF.

Here the CDR3 reads CASSYSSIISYEQYF. The DNA of the CDR3 is TGTGCCAGCAGTTACTCCAGTATTATCTCCTACGAGCAGTACTTC. V usage is TRBV6-2 or TRBV6-3 and J usage is TRBJ2-7, with D unresolved. Per germline, CDR1 MNHEY and CDR2 SVGEGT. V shed 0 bases and J shed 0 bases, with 9 bases lying between them. This CDR3 is 15 amino acids long.

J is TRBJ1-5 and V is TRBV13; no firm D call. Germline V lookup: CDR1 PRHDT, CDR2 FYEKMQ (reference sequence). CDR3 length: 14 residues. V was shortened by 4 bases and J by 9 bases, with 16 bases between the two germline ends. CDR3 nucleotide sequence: TGTGCCAGCAGCTGGTCCCCACTTGGCGGGCCCCAGCATTTT. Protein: CASSWSPLGGPQHF.

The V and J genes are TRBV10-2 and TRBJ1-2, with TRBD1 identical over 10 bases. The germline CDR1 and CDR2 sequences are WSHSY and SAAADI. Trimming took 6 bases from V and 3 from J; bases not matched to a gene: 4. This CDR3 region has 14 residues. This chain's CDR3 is CASSTGTGDYGYTF. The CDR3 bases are TGCGCCAGCAGCACCGGGACAGGGGACTATGGCTACACCTTC.

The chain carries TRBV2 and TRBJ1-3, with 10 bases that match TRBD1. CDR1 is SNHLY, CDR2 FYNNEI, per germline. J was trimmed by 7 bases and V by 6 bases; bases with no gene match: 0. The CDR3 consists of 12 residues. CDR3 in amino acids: CASRDRGNTIYF. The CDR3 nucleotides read TGTGCCAGCAGGGACAGGGGGAACACCATATATTTT.

The CDR3 sequence: CASKTGTGNTGELFF. The CDR3 bases are TGTGCCAGCAAAACGGGGACAGGGAACACCGGGGAGCTGTTTTTT. J is TRBJ2-2 and V is TRBV11-2; 8 positions match TRBD1. V shed 7 bases, J shed 1 base, and the junction held 5 bases outside the gene matches. This CDR3 spans 15 amino acids. Looked up from germline, CDR1 is SGHAT and CDR2 is FQNNGV.

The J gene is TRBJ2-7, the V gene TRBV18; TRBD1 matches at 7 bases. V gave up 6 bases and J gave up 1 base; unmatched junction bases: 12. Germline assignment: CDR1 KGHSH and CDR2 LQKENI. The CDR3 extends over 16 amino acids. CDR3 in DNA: TGTGCCAGCTCGAGCTTACGGACAGGTGTATCCTACGAGCAGTACTTC. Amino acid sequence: CASSSLRTGVSYEQYF.

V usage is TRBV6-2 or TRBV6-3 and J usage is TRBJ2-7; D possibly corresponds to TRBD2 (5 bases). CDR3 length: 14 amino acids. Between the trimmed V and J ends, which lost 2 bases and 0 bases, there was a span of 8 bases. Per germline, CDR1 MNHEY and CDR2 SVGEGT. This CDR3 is CASSYPSGSYEQYF. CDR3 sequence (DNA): TGTGCCAGCAGTTACCCCAGCGGCTCCTACGAGCAGTACTTC.

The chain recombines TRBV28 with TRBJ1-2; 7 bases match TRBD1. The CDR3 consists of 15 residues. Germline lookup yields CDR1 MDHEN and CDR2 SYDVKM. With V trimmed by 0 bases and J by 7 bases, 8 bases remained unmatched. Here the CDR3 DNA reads TGTGCCAGCAGTTTATGGACAGGGTTGAATGGTGGCTACACCTTC. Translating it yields CASSLWTGLNGGYTF.

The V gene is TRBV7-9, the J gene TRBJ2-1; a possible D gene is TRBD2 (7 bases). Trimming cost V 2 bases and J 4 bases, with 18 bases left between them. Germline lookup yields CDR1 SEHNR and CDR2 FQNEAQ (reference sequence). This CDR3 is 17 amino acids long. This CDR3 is CASSLLFRGAGYNEQFF. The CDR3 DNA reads TGTGCCAGCAGCTTATTATTTCGGGGGGCCGGTTACAATGAGCAGTTCTTC.

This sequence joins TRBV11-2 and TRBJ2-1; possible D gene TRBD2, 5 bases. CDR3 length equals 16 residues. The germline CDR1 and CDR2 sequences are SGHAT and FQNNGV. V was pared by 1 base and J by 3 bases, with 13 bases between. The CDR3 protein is CASSLGYGESYNEQFF. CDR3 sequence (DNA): TGTGCCAGCAGCTTAGGTTACGGGGAAAGCTACAATGAGCAGTTCTTC. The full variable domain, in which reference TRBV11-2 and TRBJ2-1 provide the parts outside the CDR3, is EAGVAQSPRYKIIEKRQSVAFWCNPISGHATLYWYQQILGQGPKLLIQFQNNGVVDDSQLPKDRFSAERLKGVDSTLKIQPAKLEDSAVYLCASSLGYGESYNEQFFGPGTRLTVL.

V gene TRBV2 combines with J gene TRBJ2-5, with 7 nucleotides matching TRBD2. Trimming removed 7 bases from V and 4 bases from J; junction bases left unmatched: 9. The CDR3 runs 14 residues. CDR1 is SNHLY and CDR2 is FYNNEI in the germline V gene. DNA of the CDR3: TGTGCCAGCACCCTAGAGCGGGGCCGAGAGACCCAGTACTTC. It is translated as CASTLERGRETQYF.

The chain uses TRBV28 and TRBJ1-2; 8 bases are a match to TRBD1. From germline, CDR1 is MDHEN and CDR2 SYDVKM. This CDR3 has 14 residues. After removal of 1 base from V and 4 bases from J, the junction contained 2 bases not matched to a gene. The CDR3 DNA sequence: TGTGCCAGCAGTTTATTTACAGGGGGCTATGGCTACACCTTC. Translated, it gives CASSLFTGGYGYTF.

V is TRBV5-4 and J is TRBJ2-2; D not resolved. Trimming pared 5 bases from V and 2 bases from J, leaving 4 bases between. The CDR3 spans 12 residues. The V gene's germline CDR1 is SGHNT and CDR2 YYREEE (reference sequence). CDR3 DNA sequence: TGTGCCAGCAGGGGCAACACCGGGGAGCTGTTTTTT. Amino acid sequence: CASRGNTGELFF.

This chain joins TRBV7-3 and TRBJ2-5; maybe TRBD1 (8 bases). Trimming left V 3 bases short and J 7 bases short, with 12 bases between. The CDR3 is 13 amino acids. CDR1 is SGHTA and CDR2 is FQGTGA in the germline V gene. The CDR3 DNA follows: TGTGCCAGCAGCTTGACAGGGGAGGGGACCCAGTACTTC. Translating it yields CASSLTGEGTQYF.

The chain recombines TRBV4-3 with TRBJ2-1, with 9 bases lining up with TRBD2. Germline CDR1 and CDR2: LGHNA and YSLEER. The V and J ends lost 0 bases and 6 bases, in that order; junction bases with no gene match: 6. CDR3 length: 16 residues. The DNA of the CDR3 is TGCGCCAGCAGCCAAGAACGAGCGGGGGGAGGCAATGAGCAGTTCTTC. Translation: CASSQERAGGGNEQFF.

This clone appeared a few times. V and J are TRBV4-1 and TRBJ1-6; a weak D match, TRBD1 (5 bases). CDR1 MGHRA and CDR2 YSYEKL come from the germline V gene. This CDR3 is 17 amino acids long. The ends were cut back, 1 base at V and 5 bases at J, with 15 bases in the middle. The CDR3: CASSQGQPPGDNSPLHF. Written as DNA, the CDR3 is TGCGCCAGCAGCCAAGGGCAACCGCCGGGGGATAATTCACCCCTCCACTTT.

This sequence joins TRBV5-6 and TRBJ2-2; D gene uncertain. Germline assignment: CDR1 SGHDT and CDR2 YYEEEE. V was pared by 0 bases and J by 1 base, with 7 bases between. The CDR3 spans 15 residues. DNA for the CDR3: TGTGCCAGCAGCTTGGCTTGGAGGAACACCGGGGAGCTGTTTTTT. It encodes CASSLAWRNTGELFF.

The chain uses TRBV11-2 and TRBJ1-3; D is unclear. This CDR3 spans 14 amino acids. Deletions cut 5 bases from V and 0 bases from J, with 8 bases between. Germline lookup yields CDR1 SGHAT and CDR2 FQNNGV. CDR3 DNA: TGTGCCAGCAGCCTACGGGTCTCTGGAAACACCATATATTTT. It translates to CASSLRVSGNTIYF.

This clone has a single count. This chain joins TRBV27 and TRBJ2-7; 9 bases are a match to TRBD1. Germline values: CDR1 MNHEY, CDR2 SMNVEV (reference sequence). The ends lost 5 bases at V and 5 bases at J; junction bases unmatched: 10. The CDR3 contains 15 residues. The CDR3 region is CASSPYRDRDHEQYF. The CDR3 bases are TGTGCCAGCAGTCCCTACCGGGACAGGGACCACGAGCAGTACTTC.

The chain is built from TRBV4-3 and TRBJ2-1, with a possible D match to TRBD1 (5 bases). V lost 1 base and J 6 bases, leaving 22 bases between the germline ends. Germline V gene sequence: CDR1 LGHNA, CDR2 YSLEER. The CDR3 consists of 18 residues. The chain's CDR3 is CASSQGWVRDPLSNEQFF. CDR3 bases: TGCGCCAGCAGCCAAGGTTGGGTCAGGGATCCATTATCCAATGAGCAGTTCTTC.

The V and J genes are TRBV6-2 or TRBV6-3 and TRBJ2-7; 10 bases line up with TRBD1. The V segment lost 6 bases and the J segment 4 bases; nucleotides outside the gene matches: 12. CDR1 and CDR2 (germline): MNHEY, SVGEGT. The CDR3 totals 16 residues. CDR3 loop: CASSLTRTGGFYEQYF. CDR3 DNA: TGTGCCAGCAGCCTAACCAGGACAGGGGGATTTTACGAGCAGTACTTC.